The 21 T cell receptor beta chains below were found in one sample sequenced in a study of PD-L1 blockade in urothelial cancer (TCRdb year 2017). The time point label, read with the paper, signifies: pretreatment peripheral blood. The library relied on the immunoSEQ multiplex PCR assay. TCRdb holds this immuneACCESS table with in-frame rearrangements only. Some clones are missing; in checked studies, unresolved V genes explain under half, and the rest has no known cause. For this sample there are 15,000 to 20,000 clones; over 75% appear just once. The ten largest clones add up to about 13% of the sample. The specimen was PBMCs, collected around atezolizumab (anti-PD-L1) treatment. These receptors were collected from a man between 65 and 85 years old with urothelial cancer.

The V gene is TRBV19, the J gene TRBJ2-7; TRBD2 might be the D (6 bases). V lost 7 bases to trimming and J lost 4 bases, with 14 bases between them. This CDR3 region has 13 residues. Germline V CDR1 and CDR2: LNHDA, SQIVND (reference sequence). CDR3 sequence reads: CASKEGRAYEQYF. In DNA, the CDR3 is TGTGCCAGTAAGGAGGGCAGGGCTTACGAGCAGTACTTC.

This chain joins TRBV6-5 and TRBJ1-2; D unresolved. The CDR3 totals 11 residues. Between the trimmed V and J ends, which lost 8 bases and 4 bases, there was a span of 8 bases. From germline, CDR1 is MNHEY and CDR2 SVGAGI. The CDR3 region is CASEGRYGYTF. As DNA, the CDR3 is TGTGCCAGCGAGGGCCGCTATGGCTACACCTTC.

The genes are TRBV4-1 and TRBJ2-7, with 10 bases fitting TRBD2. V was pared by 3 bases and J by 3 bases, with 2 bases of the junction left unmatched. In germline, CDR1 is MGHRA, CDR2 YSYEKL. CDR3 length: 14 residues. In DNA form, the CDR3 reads TGCGCCAGCAGCCACGCTAGCGGGGGCTACGAGCAGTACTTC. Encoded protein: CASSHASGGYEQYF.

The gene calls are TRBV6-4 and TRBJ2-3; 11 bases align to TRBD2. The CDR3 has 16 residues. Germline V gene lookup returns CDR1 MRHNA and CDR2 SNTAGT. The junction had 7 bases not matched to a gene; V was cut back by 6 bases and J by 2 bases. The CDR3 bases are TGTGCCAGCAGCGATGGGACTAGCGGCCCCACAGATACGCAGTATTTT. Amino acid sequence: CASSDGTSGPTDTQYF.

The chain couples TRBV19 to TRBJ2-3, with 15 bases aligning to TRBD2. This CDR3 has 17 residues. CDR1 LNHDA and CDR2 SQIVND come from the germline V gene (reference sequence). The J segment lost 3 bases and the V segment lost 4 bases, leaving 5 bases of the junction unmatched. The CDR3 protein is CASSSGGTSGGTDTQYF. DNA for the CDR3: TGTGCCAGTAGTAGTGGCGGGACTAGCGGGGGGACAGATACGCAGTATTTT.

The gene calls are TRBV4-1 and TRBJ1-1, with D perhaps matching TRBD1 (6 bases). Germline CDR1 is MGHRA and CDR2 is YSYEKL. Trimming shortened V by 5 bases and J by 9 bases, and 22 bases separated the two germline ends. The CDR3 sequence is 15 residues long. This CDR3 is CASSYPYGGGQQAFF. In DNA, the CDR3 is TGCGCCAGCAGCTACCCCTATGGGGGGGGCCAACAAGCTTTCTTT.

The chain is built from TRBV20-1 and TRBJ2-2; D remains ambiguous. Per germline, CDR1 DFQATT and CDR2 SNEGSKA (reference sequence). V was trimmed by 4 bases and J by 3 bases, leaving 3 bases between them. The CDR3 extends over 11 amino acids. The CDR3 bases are TGCAGTGCTATAGACACCGGGGAGCTGTTTTTT. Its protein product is CSAIDTGELFF.

For the CDR3, the DNA is TGCAGCGCACTAGCGGGGGACCTCTCTACGCAGTATTTT. Translating gives CSALAGDLSTQYF. J is TRBJ2-3 and V is TRBV29-1; 11 bases line up with TRBD2. Germline-derived CDR1 and CDR2 are SQVTM and ANQGSEA. The CDR3 contains 13 residues. The V and J ends lost 7 bases and 8 bases, in that order; junction bases with no gene match: 8.

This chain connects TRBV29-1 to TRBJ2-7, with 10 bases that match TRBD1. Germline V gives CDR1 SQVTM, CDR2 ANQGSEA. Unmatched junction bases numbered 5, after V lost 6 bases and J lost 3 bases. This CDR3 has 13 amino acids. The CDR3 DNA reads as TGCAGCGTAACCGGGACAGGGGACTACGAGCAGTACTTC. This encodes CSVTGTGDYEQYF.

CDR3 DNA: TGCGCCAGCAGCCAAGAAAGAGGAGGGGAAAAACTGTTTTTT. Translated: CASSQERGGEKLFF. The rearrangement joins TRBV4-1 to TRBJ1-4, with no clear D. CDR1 MGHRA and CDR2 YSYEKL come from the germline V gene. V lost 0 bases to trimming and J lost 8 bases, with 10 bases between them. The CDR3 totals 14 residues.

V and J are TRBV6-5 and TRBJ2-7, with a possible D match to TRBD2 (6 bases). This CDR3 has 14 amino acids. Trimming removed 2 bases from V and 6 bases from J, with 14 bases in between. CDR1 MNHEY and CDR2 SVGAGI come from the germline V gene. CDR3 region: CASSYMEGTGEQYF. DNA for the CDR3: TGTGCCAGCAGTTACATGGAGGGGACGGGCGAGCAGTACTTC.

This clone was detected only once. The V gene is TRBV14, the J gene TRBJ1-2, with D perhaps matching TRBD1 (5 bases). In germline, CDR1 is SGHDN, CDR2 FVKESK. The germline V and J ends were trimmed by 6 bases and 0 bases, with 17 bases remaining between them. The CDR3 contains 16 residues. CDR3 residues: CASSFARANTNYGYTF. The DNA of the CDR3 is TGTGCCAGCAGTTTTGCCAGGGCCAATACTAACTATGGCTACACCTTC.

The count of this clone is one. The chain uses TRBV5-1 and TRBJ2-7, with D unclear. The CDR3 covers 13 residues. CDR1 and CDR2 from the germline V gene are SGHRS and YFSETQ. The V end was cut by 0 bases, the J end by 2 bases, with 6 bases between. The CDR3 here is CASSLDSPYEQYF. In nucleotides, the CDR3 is TGCGCCAGCAGCTTGGACAGTCCCTACGAGCAGTACTTC.

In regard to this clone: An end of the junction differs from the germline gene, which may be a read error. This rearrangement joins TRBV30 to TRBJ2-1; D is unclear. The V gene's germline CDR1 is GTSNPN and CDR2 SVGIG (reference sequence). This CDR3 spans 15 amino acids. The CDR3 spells CVWSVSSIANNEQFF. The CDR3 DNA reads TGTGTCTGGAGTGTATCGTCCATTGCGAACAATGAGCAGTTCTTC.

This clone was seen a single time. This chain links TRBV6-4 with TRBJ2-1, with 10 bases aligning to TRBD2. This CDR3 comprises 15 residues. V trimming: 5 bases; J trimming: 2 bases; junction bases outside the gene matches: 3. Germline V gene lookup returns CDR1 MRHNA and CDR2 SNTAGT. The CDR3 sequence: CASSSLAGAYNEQFF. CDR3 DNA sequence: TGTGCCAGCAGTTCCCTAGCGGGGGCCTACAATGAGCAGTTCTTC.

Here the CDR3 DNA reads TGTGCCAGTAGTATTGGGACAGGCTCCCTCTCCTACAATGAGCAGTTCTTC. Translating gives CASSIGTGSLSYNEQFF. V gene TRBV19 combines with J gene TRBJ2-1; TRBD1 aligns across 8 bases. Germline values: CDR1 LNHDA, CDR2 SQIVND (reference sequence). This CDR3 comprises 17 residues. V trimming: 3 bases; J trimming: 0 bases; junction bases outside the gene matches: 7.

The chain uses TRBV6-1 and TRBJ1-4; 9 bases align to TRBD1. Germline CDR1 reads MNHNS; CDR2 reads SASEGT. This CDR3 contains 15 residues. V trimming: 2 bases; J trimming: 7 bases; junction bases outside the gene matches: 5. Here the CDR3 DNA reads TGTGCCAGCAGTGAATATGGGACAGGGACTGAAAAACTGTTTTTT. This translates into CASSEYGTGTEKLFF.

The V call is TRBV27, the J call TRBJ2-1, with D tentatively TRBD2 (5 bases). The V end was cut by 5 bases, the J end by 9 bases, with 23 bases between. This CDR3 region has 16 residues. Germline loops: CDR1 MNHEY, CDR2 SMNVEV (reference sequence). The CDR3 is CASSLERRLALSEQFF. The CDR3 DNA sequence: TGTGCCAGCAGTCTAGAACGGCGCCTAGCTTTGAGTGAGCAGTTCTTC.

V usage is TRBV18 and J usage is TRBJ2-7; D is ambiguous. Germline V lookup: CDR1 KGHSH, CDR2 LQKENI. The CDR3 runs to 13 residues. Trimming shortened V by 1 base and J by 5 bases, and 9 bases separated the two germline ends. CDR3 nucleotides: TGTGCCAGCTCACCACTGGGCGACAACGAGCAGTACTTC. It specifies CASSPLGDNEQYF.

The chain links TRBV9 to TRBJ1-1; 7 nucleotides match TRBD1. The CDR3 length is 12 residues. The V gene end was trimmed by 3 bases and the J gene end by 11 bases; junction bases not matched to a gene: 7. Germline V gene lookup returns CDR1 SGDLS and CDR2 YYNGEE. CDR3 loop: CASSGDSLEAFF. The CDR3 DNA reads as TGTGCCAGCAGCGGGGACAGTTTAGAGGCTTTCTTT.

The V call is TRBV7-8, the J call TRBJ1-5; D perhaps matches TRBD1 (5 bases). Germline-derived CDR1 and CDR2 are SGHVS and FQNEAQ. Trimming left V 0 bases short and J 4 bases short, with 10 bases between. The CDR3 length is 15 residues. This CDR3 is CASSLAGGGNQPQHF. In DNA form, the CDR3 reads TGTGCCAGCAGCTTAGCGGGCGGGGGTAATCAGCCCCAGCATTTT.